This TCR beta chain derives from a study of CD8+ T cells in alopecia areata. General study findings and limits: Clarity of TCR sharing across patients fell short of that in mice, possibly HLA-related.

RNA, once extracted, was reverse transcribed into cDNA for use as the sequencing template. Only in-frame clones appear in the TCRdb table, and some are missing; sequencing was by immunoSEQ multiplex PCR. This table has fewer than 150,000 clones, 58% appearing once. Treatment indicated: oral pan-JAK inhibitor, 5-10 mg twice daily. The germline V gene encodes CDR1 SNHLY and CDR2 FYNNEI. The CDR3 sequence is 12 residues long. This clone has just a few counts. The antigen is unknown. The receptor was isolated from a human donor with alopecia areata. Sequencing used CD8+ T cells sorted from blood, obtained at week 4, from a patient treated with tofacitinib. This chain uses TRBV2 with TRBJ2-3, with a possible D match to TRBD2 (6 bases). The CDR3 sequence: CAKSGGADTQYF. The CDR3, as DNA: TGTGCAAAGTCGGGCGGGGCAGATACGCAGTATTTT.